The clone carrying this TCR beta chain was picked up many times. The target antigen is unknown. This record comes from a study of T cell repertoires in cytomegalovirus infection. Study results and limitations: In two of eight donors, the top clonotype was HLA-C-restricted CMV-specific. Cumulative frequency (of public TCR beta family members) identified carriers of CMV plus the relevant HLA.

Trimming left V 1 base short and J 2 bases short, with 20 bases between. CDR1 is SGHTA and CDR2 is FQGNSA in the germline V gene. The CDR3 is 18 amino acids. MiXCR, run by TCRdb on the reads, gives a single entry per CDR3 protein. The data hold 310,000 or so distinct CDR3 sequences, with about a quarter observed a single time. What was sequenced was PBMCs. The chain joins TRBV7-2 to TRBJ2-5; the D gene is possibly TRBD2 (5 bases). This TCR came from a human donor in good health (CMV status not recorded). Some clones in this sample may be carry-over from other donors' samples. CDR3: CASSLGIPRVGGQETQYF. The DNA of the CDR3 is TGTGCCAGCAGCTTAGGGATTCCGAGGGTCGGTGGACAAGAGACCCAGTACTTC.